The text below deals with one T cell receptor beta chain. Assay: immunoSEQ multiplex PCR; the TCRdb copy retains only in-frame clones and omits some. In the table there are roughly 52,000 clones, approximately 89% of which are singletons. The V gene lost 1 base and the J gene lost 0 bases, with 7 bases spanning the gap. CDR1 and CDR2 from the germline V gene are SNHLY and FYNNEI. The CDR3 is 15 residues long. This sample stems from a study of blood T cell repertoires in COVID-19. Whole-study context: Acute-phase and convalescent COVID-19 samples originated in the United States, Italy and Spain.

The chain joins TRBV2 to TRBJ1-5; no firm D call. The receptor was isolated from a woman of 80 years or more with acute or convalescent COVID-19. Sequenced material: peripheral blood. CDR3 in DNA: TGTGCCAGCAGTGAAGGAGTTTATAGCAATCAGCCCCAGCATTTT. It specifies CASSEGVYSNQPQHF.